These T cell receptor beta chains were read from a single sample in a study of blood T cell repertoires in COVID-19. Generated by immunoSEQ multiplex PCR, the TCRdb table keeps only in-frame clones and is missing some. The data show about 190,000 clones, about four fifths seen once. Sequencing was done on a sample of peripheral blood. All receptors derive from a woman in her thirties or forties with acute or convalescent COVID-19. Both conserved end residues are part of each CDR3. Fields, in order: CDR3 protein, CDR3 DNA, V gene, clone size, J gene, D gene. A D gene is named only where the DNA matches it firmly. Clone size is stated in some rows and not others, as once, few, many or a class when expanded.

CDR3: CASSHHLPGTGLYNEQFF
DNA: TGTGCCAGCAGCCACCACCTTCCCGGGACAGGTTTGTACAATGAGCAGTTCTTC
V: TRBV7-6
size: -
J: TRBJ2-1
D: TRBD1

CDR3: CASSRGYSNQPQHF
DNA: TGTGCCAGCAGTAGAGGATATAGCAATCAGCCCCAGCATTTT
V: TRBV9
size: -
J: TRBJ1-5
D: -

CDR3: CASSSRVRYEQYF
DNA: TGTGCCAGCAGCTCGCGGGTGAGATACGAGCAGTACTTC
V: TRBV5-6
size: -
J: TRBJ2-7
D: -

CDR3: CASSPGQGGETQYF
DNA: TGCGCCAGCAGCCCCGGACAGGGAGGGGAGACCCAGTACTTC
V: TRBV5-1
size: few
J: TRBJ2-5
D: -

CDR3: CASRRDRNTGELFF
DNA: TGTGCCAGCAGGAGGGACAGGAATACCGGGGAGCTGTTTTTT
V: TRBV6-4
size: -
J: TRBJ2-2
D: TRBD1

CDR3: CASTKRGDSSYEQYF
DNA: TGTGCCAGCACCAAGCGGGGGGACAGCTCCTACGAGCAGTACTTC
V: TRBV6-5
size: few
J: TRBJ2-7
D: TRBD2

CDR3: CASSPAGTNEKLFF
DNA: TGCGCCAGCAGCCCGGCCGGGACTAATGAAAAACTGTTTTTT
V: TRBV5-1
size: -
J: TRBJ1-4
D: -

CDR3: CASSFLGDLQETQYF
DNA: TGCGCCAGCAGCTTTCTCGGGGATCTCCAAGAGACCCAGTACTTC
V: TRBV5-1
size: -
J: TRBJ2-5
D: -

CDR3: CASSTAGTGWSEQFF
DNA: TGTGCCAGCAGCACAGCCGGGACAGGGTGGAGTGAGCAGTTCTTC
V: TRBV7-2
size: -
J: TRBJ2-1
D: TRBD1

CDR3: CASSLWGPGSDTEAFF
DNA: TGCGCCAGCAGCTTGTGGGGGCCGGGGAGTGACACTGAAGCTTTCTTT
V: TRBV5-1
size: -
J: TRBJ1-1
D: -

CDR3: CASSRLAGEYGEQYF
DNA: TGCGCCAGCTCCCGACTAGCGGGGGAGTACGGGGAGCAGTACTTC
V: TRBV10-2
size: -
J: TRBJ2-7
D: TRBD2

CDR3: CASSASSQVRGTEAFF
DNA: TGTGCCAGCAGCGCCTCATCCCAGGTTCGTGGCACTGAAGCTTTCTTT
V: TRBV7-3
size: once
J: TRBJ1-1
D: -

CDR3: CADTLPGGPGMDTQYF
DNA: TGTGCCGATACCCTCCCGGGGGGCCCTGGAATGGATACGCAGTATTTT
V: TRBV7-9
size: once
J: TRBJ2-3
D: -

CDR3: CASSLNRGLQPQHF
DNA: TGTGCCAGCAGCCTAAACAGGGGGTTGCAGCCCCAGCATTTT
V: TRBV7-2
size: few
J: TRBJ1-5
D: TRBD1

CDR3: CASSPGGQGWDSGNTIYF
DNA: TGTGCTTCAAGCCCGGGCGGACAGGGGTGGGACTCTGGAAACACCATATATTTT
V: TRBV27
size: -
J: TRBJ1-3
D: TRBD1

CDR3: CAWNLRAENTQYF
DNA: TGTGCCTGGAATCTCAGGGCCGAAAATACGCAGTATTTT
V: TRBV30
size: -
J: TRBJ2-3
D: -

CDR3: CASSPGTTKANYGYTF
DNA: TGCGCCAGCAGCCCCGGGACAACAAAAGCTAACTATGGCTACACCTTC
V: TRBV5-1
size: -
J: TRBJ1-2
D: -

CDR3: CASSNDREGSEKLFF
DNA: TGTGCCAGCAGCAACGACAGGGAAGGTAGTGAAAAACTGTTTTTT
V: TRBV3-1/TRBV3-2
size: -
J: TRBJ1-4
D: TRBD1

CDR3: CASSARGTQDTEAFF
DNA: TGTGCCAGCAGCGCCAGGGGGACCCAAGACACTGAAGCTTTCTTT
V: TRBV9
size: -
J: TRBJ1-1
D: TRBD1

CDR3: CASSPRSSYNSPLHF
DNA: TGTGCCAGCAGCCCCCGGAGCTCCTATAATTCACCCCTCCACTTT
V: TRBV3-1/TRBV3-2
size: -
J: TRBJ1-6
D: -

CDR3: CASSSPAGGPSGTQYF
DNA: TGTGCCAGCAGCTCCCCAGCGGGGGGGCCGTCGGGGACCCAGTACTTC
V: TRBV5-4
size: -
J: TRBJ2-5
D: TRBD2

CDR3: CAISDRDRGVDEKLFF
DNA: TGTGCCATCAGTGACCGGGACAGGGGTGTTGATGAAAAACTGTTTTTT
V: TRBV10-3
size: -
J: TRBJ1-4
D: TRBD1

CDR3: CASSQDKLAGGRNEQFF
DNA: TGCGCCAGCAGCCAAGACAAACTAGCGGGAGGGCGAAATGAGCAGTTCTTC
V: TRBV4-1
size: -
J: TRBJ2-1
D: TRBD2

CDR3: CASSGTSGRSVTDTQYF
DNA: TGCGCCAGCAGCGGGACTAGCGGGAGATCGGTCACAGATACGCAGTATTTT
V: TRBV5-1
size: -
J: TRBJ2-3
D: TRBD2

CDR3: CASSQQGIAEAFF
DNA: TGTGCCAGCTCACAACAGGGTATCGCTGAAGCTTTCTTT
V: TRBV18
size: -
J: TRBJ1-1
D: -

CDR3: CASQTGGAENTEAFF
DNA: TGCGCCAGCCAAACAGGGGGCGCAGAGAACACTGAAGCTTTCTTT
V: TRBV10-2
size: -
J: TRBJ1-1
D: TRBD1

CDR3: CASSLYGQGGGKLFF
DNA: TGTGCCAGCTCACTTTATGGACAGGGAGGCGGGAAACTGTTTTTT
V: TRBV18
size: few
J: TRBJ1-4
D: TRBD1

CDR3: CASSSRETQYF
DNA: TGTGCCAGCAGTTCTAGAGAGACCCAGTACTTC
V: TRBV2
size: -
J: TRBJ2-5
D: -

CDR3: CASSSPGTGAYEQYF
DNA: TGTGCCAGCAGTTCCCCCGGGACAGGGGCTTACGAGCAGTACTTC
V: TRBV6-5
size: -
J: TRBJ2-7
D: TRBD1

CDR3: CATSRDRGRGEKLFF
DNA: TGTGCCACCAGCCGGGACAGGGGTAGAGGCGAAAAACTGTTTTTT
V: TRBV15
size: -
J: TRBJ1-4
D: TRBD1

CDR3: CASSPRGSGRVSSYNEQFF
DNA: TGTGCCAGCAGTCCCCGGGGTAGCGGGAGAGTCAGCTCCTACAATGAGCAGTTCTTC
V: TRBV6-6
size: -
J: TRBJ2-1
D: TRBD2

CDR3: CASSLVTRTVEAFF
DNA: TGTGCCAGCAGCTTAGTCACCCGGACAGTCGAAGCTTTCTTT
V: TRBV28
size: -
J: TRBJ1-1
D: -

CDR3: CSASWQGNGEQYF
DNA: TGCAGTGCTAGTTGGCAGGGGAACGGCGAGCAGTACTTC
V: TRBV20-1
size: -
J: TRBJ2-7
D: -

CDR3: CASSWGGWHQPQHF
DNA: TGTGCCAGCAGTTGGGGAGGGTGGCATCAGCCCCAGCATTTT
V: TRBV27
size: -
J: TRBJ1-5
D: -

CDR3: CAWRRSGTWTGELFF
DNA: TGTGCCTGGAGGAGAAGCGGGACGTGGACCGGGGAGCTGTTTTTT
V: TRBV30
size: -
J: TRBJ2-2
D: TRBD2

CDR3: CASQTWDSYGYTF
DNA: TGTGCCAGCCAAACCTGGGACTCTTATGGCTACACCTTC
V: TRBV5-6
size: -
J: TRBJ1-2
D: -

CDR3: CSATWGSARYF
DNA: TGCAGTGCCACTTGGGGCAGCGCTAGGTATTTT
V: TRBV20-1
size: -
J: TRBJ2-3
D: -

CDR3: CAISKTSAQIAQYF
DNA: TGTGCCATCAGTAAGACTAGCGCGCAAATCGCCCAGTACTTC
V: TRBV10-3
size: -
J: TRBJ2-5
D: TRBD2

CDR3: CASSLQTAGVNEQFF
DNA: TGCGCCAGCAGCTTGCAAACAGCGGGAGTCAATGAGCAGTTCTTC
V: TRBV5-1
size: -
J: TRBJ2-1
D: TRBD2

CDR3: CASSLFGGAYEQYF
DNA: TGTGCCAGCAGCTTATTTGGGGGGGCTTACGAGCAGTACTTC
V: TRBV11-2
size: -
J: TRBJ2-7
D: -

CDR3: CASTLAGTTDTQYF
DNA: TGCGCCAGCACCCTAGCGGGGACCACAGATACGCAGTATTTT
V: TRBV10-2
size: -
J: TRBJ2-3
D: TRBD2

CDR3: CSVARTRGFEQYF
DNA: TGCAGCGTTGCTCGCACCAGGGGTTTCGAGCAGTACTTC
V: TRBV29-1
size: -
J: TRBJ2-7
D: -

CDR3: CASSPGTDTQYF
DNA: TGTGCCAGCAGTCCGGGCACAGATACGCAGTATTTT
V: TRBV27
size: -
J: TRBJ2-3
D: -

CDR3: CASSFTGGYYGYTF
DNA: TGTGCCAGCAGTTTCACAGGGGGGTACTATGGCTACACCTTC
V: TRBV27
size: -
J: TRBJ1-2
D: TRBD1

CDR3: CASSFRFTDTQYF
DNA: TGTGCCAGCAGTTTCAGGTTCACAGATACGCAGTATTTT
V: TRBV27
size: -
J: TRBJ2-3
D: -

CDR3: CASSYSAGRGYEQYF
DNA: TGTGCCAGCAGTTACTCAGCGGGAAGGGGCTACGAGCAGTACTTC
V: TRBV6-6
size: few
J: TRBJ2-7
D: TRBD2

CDR3: CASSFPQPGDSQFF
DNA: TGTGCCAGCAGTTTTCCCCAACCAGGGGATTCTCAGTTCTTC
V: TRBV28
size: -
J: TRBJ2-1
D: -

CDR3: CASSISPAGPENTGELFF
DNA: TGTGCCAGTAGTATATCCCCGGCAGGGCCTGAGAACACCGGGGAGCTGTTTTTT
V: TRBV19
size: -
J: TRBJ2-2
D: -

CDR3: CAWNRGMAGAGGGYEQYF
DNA: TGTGCCTGGAACCGAGGAATGGCCGGAGCGGGGGGAGGGTACGAGCAGTACTTC
V: TRBV30
size: -
J: TRBJ2-7
D: TRBD2

CDR3: CASRSGTASTGELFF
DNA: TGTGCCAGTAGATCCGGGACAGCATCCACCGGGGAGCTGTTTTTT
V: TRBV19
size: once
J: TRBJ2-2
D: TRBD1

CDR3: CASSEQAGGIQYF
DNA: TGTGCCAGCAGTGAACAAGCGGGAGGCATTCAGTACTTC
V: TRBV6-4
size: -
J: TRBJ2-4
D: TRBD2

CDR3: CASSLYEGDSNQPQHF
DNA: TGTGCCAGCAGCTTATACGAAGGGGATAGCAATCAGCCCCAGCATTTT
V: TRBV7-6
size: -
J: TRBJ1-5
D: -